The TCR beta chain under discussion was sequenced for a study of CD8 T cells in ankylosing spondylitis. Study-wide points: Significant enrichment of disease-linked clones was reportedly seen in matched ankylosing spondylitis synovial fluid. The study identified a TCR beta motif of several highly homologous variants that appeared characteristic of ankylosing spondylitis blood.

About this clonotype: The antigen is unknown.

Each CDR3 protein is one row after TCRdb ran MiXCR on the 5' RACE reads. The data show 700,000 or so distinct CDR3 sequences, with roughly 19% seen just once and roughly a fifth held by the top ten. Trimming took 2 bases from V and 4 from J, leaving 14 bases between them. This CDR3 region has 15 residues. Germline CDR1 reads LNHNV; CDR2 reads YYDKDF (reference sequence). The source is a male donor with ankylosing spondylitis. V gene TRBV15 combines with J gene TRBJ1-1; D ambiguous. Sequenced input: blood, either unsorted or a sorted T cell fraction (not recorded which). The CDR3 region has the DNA TGTGCCACCAGCAGACGGGCCCTTGAGGGCACTGAAGCTTTCTTT. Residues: CATSRRALEGTEAFF.